The 2 T cell receptor beta chains given below trace back to one sample, sequenced in a study of technical replicates of blood from a few donors. Repertoires were generated with immunoSEQ multiplex PCR, while TCRdb's copy carries only in-frame clones and drops some. The sample has roughly 93,000 clones, approximately 96% seen once. Input material: T cells isolated from PBMCs. These receptors were obtained from a human donor in good health.

The chain combines TRBV2 with TRBJ2-2, with 8 bases matching TRBD1. V was pared by 5 bases and J by 2 bases, with 10 bases of the junction left unmatched. CDR1 and CDR2 from the germline V gene are SNHLY and FYNNEI. CDR3 length: 17 amino acids. This CDR3 reads CASSHPRTGTNTGELFF. The CDR3 nucleotides are TGTGCCAGCAGTCATCCAAGGACAGGGACAAACACCGGGGAGCTGTTTTTT.

This clone was counted a single time. This chain uses TRBV5-6 with TRBJ1-4; TRBD1 might be the D (6 bases). The CDR3 has 16 amino acids. Trimming cost V 3 bases and J 10 bases, with 22 bases left between them. Germline-derived CDR1 and CDR2 are SGHDT and YYEEEE. CDR3: CASSSFPGQSLAKLFF. In DNA, the CDR3 is TGTGCCAGCAGCTCCTTCCCCGGACAGAGCCTTGCAAAACTGTTTTTT.